The present TCR beta chain was sequenced within a study of OX40 agonist ivuxolimab in advanced cancers. As for the study more broadly: Ivuxolimab was a fully human IgG2 agonistic monoclonal antibody targeting the costimulatory receptor OX40 (CD134). Among the 50 to 55 dose-escalation patients, some 20 had hepatocellular carcinoma, 15 or so melanoma, 9 renal cell carcinoma and 9 head and neck cancer. Three dose-escalation patients achieved partial responses, one with hepatocellular carcinoma and two with cutaneous melanoma. Intravenous ivuxolimab was administered to patients every 2 weeks at six dose levels: 0.01, 0.1, 0.3, 1.5, 3 and 10 mg/kg. The purpose of peripheral TCRbeta sequencing was to test whether ivuxolimab changed TCR sequence diversity and led to clonal T-cell expansion. Prior anti-PD-1, anti-PD-L1 or anti-CTLA-4 therapy was permitted, and checkpoint inhibitors had been received by less than 45% of dose-escalation patients. The paper covers the monotherapy dose-escalation part of the phase I ivuxolimab trial, which included N ≈ 57 patients. The dose-escalation cohort was about 87% male with a mean age of about 54 years, ranging from about 20 to 85.

For sequencing of the TCRbeta CDR3 region, genomic DNA was extracted from the sorted cells. The immunoSEQ Assay was used to sequence the TCRbeta CDR3 regions. Not all clones reach the TCRdb copy of this immuneACCESS table, which keeps in-frame sequences only. Checked studies attribute under half of the gap to unresolved V genes and leave the rest unexplained. The sample data list around 15,000 clones, and around 80% of these were observed just once. The leading ten clones occupy around 24% of the sample. Inclusive of the bounding cysteine and phenylalanine, the CDR3 is 15 residues long. Of the read, only the CDR3 DNA is kept; its 45 bases are in frame from base 1. CDR1 and CDR2, per the germline V gene (reference sequence), are SSHAT and FNYEAQ. Of note for this clone: This clone's antigen is unknown. One end of the junction varies from germline; a read error may be responsible.

Results the study describes overall, beyond this receptor: The antigen specificity of the peripheral T cells that underwent clonal expansion was not determined. On average, CD8+ T cells showed more expanded clones than CD4+ T cells after ivuxolimab. Low levels of normalized T-cell clonal expansion were also shown by some nonresponding patients. At doses of 0.1 to 3.0 mg/kg, clonal expansion of both CD4+ and CD8+ T cells in blood was seen between baseline and week 6. Partial responders in the 0.1-3.0 mg/kg groups had among the lowest normalized peripheral clonal expansion, especially among CD8+ T cells.

Patients with a history of autoimmune disease or receiving systemic immunosuppression were excluded from the trial. Peripheral blood for TCR sequencing was collected from all dose cohorts at baseline, on cycle 4 day 1, and on cycle 7 day 1. The samples were drawn from a first-in-human, open-label, multicenter phase I dose-escalation trial of ivuxolimab. Adults with locally advanced or metastatic melanoma, renal cell, hepatocellular, or head and neck squamous cell carcinoma were enrolled in the trial. Before TCR sequencing, CD4+ T cells and CD8+ T cells were sorted from peripheral blood as separate populations.

The chain is assembled from TRBV7-7 and TRBJ2-1; the D segment could be TRBD1, given 5 matching bases. This clonotype was obtained from an adult with an advanced solid tumor such as melanoma, head and neck, liver or kidney cancer. Sample: CD4+ or CD8+ T cells sorted from blood, taken in a trial of the OX40 agonist ivuxolimab. The sequenced DNA is TGTGCTAGCAGCTTAGAGGCAGGGTTGAGGAATGAGCAGTTCTTC. It specifies CASSLEAGLRNEQFF.